This T cell receptor (beta chain) was observed in a study of metastatic and nonmetastatic thyroid tumors (dated by TCRdb to 2019 to 2021). General notes on the study: The researchers compared repertoires between peripheral blood samples and tumor or nodule tissue samples from patients with malignant or benign thyroid disease.

Libraries were built with PCR. The instrument was an Illumina HiSeq 4000. The TCR beta-chain CDR3 region of each patient was profiled by high-throughput sequencing. In the paper's pipeline: A classifier to discriminate distant-metastatic papillary thyroid cancer patients was built from CDR3 differences across clinicopathological groups. The Shannon index was used to measure repertoire diversity, and the Morisita-Horn index was used to measure how similar tumor and blood repertoires were. TCRdb ran its own pipeline on the public reads, namely fastp trimming at Q25 and MiXCR clone calling, and kept in-frame beta chains. What appears here as the V and J calls and clone size reflects TCRdb's work, not the paper's. The sample records more than 40,000 clones, 24% of which are singletons. The ten top clones hold more than 14% of the sample. The CDR3 holds 15 amino acids from the cysteine to the phenylalanine. Only the CDR3 DNA stays, 45 bases, in frame from base 1. For this chain, trimming is 6 bases at the V end and 5 bases at the J end, and the number of junction bases without a gene match is 11. The germline V gene sets CDR1 to MDHEN and CDR2 to SYDVKM.

Comments on this clone: The target of this receptor is not known. Per-base qualities were not stored, and no clone one base away is much larger.

No treatment had been received by any patient before thyroid surgery. Using T-cell receptor beta sequencing, the researchers looked back retrospectively at clinical samples from patients, gathered between the early 2010s and the late 2010s. What the research found in general, with its limitations: TCR beta diversity was reported as significantly higher in malignant tumors than in benign nodules, in both blood and tumor samples.

The TCR comes from a female donor with papillary thyroid cancer or a benign thyroid nodule (not recorded which). Some clones in this sample may be carry-over from other donors' samples. Recombination joined TRBV28 with TRBJ2-3; the central 7 bases match TRBD1. The source material was tumor tissue. For the CDR3, the sequence is CASRRPGQSRDTQYF. The sequenced DNA: TGTGCCAGCAGGAGACCGGGACAGTCCAGAGATACGCAGTATTTT.